A selection of T cell receptor beta chains follows, all from one sample in a study of blood T cells in healthy people across ages. TCRdb reprocessed the 5' RACE reads with MiXCR, giving one entry per CDR3 protein. The repertoire consists of over 950,000 distinct CDR3 sequences, with around two fifths occurring once and the leading ten covering around 13%. Sequencing was performed on blood. The receptors were sampled from a young man in good health. The CDR3 runs from the conserved cysteine through the conserved F or W. The D gene is left open where the match is weak. For some rows the clone size is stated as once, few or many, or as a class when expanded; others skip it.

clone size | J gene | D gene | V gene | CDR3 DNA | CDR3 protein
- | TRBJ2-1 | - | TRBV7-2 | TGTGCCAGCAGCATGTCACAGCAGGTCTACAATGAGCAGTTCTTC | CASSMSQQVYNEQFF
- | TRBJ1-4 | - | TRBV5-6 | TGTGCCAGCAGCTTACTATTCGATCAGCGGGACTCAACTAATGAAAAACTGTTTTTT | CASSLLFDQRDSTNEKLFF
few | TRBJ1-4 | - | TRBV11-2 | TGTGCCAGCAGCTTCGGGGCGGGCACTAATGAAAAACTGTTTTTT | CASSFGAGTNEKLFF
- | TRBJ1-2 | TRBD1 | TRBV4-3 | TGCGCCAGCAGCCAGGGGACAGGGTTAAATGGCTACACCTTC | CASSQGTGLNGYTF
- | TRBJ2-1 | - | TRBV12-3/TRBV12-4 | TGTGCCAGCAGCCTACAGGGATGGGATGAGCAGTTCTTC | CASSLQGWDEQFF
- | TRBJ1-2 | TRBD1 | TRBV20-1 | TGCAGTGCTGGTAAGAGGGACAGTGGCTACACCTTC | CSAGKRDSGYTF
- | TRBJ1-2 | - | TRBV20-1 | TGCAGTGCTAGTCAGGCCGGGGGTCGTGGCTACACCTTC | CSASQAGGRGYTF
few | TRBJ1-2 | - | TRBV4-3 | TGCGCCAGCAGCCGGGCAATCAGAGTTAACTATGGCTACACCTTC | CASSRAIRVNYGYTF
few | TRBJ1-3 | - | TRBV7-9 | TGTGCCAGCAGCCCAATGGGCCCTCGGTCATCCGGAAACACCATATATTTT | CASSPMGPRSSGNTIYF
few | TRBJ2-3 | TRBD2 | TRBV4-3 | TGCGCCAGCAGCCAAGAGGTCAGGTCGGGGGGGCCATTAGACTACTATGGCACAGATACGCAGTATTTT | CASSQEVRSGGPLDYYGTDTQYF
few | TRBJ2-3 | - | TRBV28 | TGTGCCAGCAGGATGACAGTCCCGGTGGCTAGCACAGATACGCAGTATTTT | CASRMTVPVASTDTQYF
- | TRBJ1-2 | - | TRBV6-5 | TGTGCCAGCAGTGCGAACAGGGCCTATGGCTACACCTTC | CASSANRAYGYTF
- | TRBJ1-2 | TRBD1 | TRBV7-2 | TGTGCCAGCAGCTTAAATACCGGGACAGGGAATGGCTACACCTTC | CASSLNTGTGNGYTF
few | TRBJ2-3 | TRBD2 | TRBV15 | TGTGCCACCAGCTTCCTAGCGGGGAGGACAGATACGCAGTATTTT | CATSFLAGRTDTQYF
few | TRBJ2-7 | TRBD1 | TRBV20-1 | TGCAGTGCTAGAGTGGGGACAGAGTACTTC | CSARVGTEYF
few | TRBJ1-5 | TRBD1 | TRBV4-1 | TGCGCCAGCAGCCATAAATGGGGCGACGGGACAGTTAGCAATCAGCCCCAGCATTTT | CASSHKWGDGTVSNQPQHF
- | TRBJ1-5 | - | TRBV20-1 | TGCAGTGCTAGAGATCCCGGGCCGGCCCAAGCGGGTAGCAATCAGCCCCAGCATTTT | CSARDPGPAQAGSNQPQHF
few | TRBJ2-3 | - | TRBV20-1 | TGCAGTGCTGGGGCTCTTCCGGTGAGCACAGATACGCAGTATTTT | CSAGALPVSTDTQYF
- | TRBJ1-5 | TRBD1 | TRBV20-1 | TGCAGTGCCAGGACAGGGGCTTCGGGTGGGCCCCAGCATTTT | CSARTGASGGPQHF
- | TRBJ2-2 | - | TRBV6-5 | TGTGCCAGCAGTTACCTTTTCCCATATAAGCAGGGTGGGAACACCGGGGAGCTGTTTTTT | CASSYLFPYKQGGNTGELFF
- | TRBJ1-1 | - | TRBV6-2/TRBV6-3 | TGTGCCAGCAGTTACCGGGAGATTACCCAGGCTGAAGCTTTCTTT | CASSYREITQAEAFF
few | TRBJ2-3 | - | TRBV12-3/TRBV12-4 | TGTGCCAGCAGTTTAGCGATGTCTCGTTTTGCGCAGTATTTT | CASSLAMSRFAQYF
- | TRBJ1-6 | - | TRBV10-3 | TGTGCCATCAAACGGGGGGACTCCAATTCACCCCTCCACTTT | CAIKRGDSNSPLHF
- | TRBJ2-1 | - | TRBV20-1 | TGCAGTGCTAGAGATCTGAGCTACAATCAAGAGACCCAGTTCTTC | CSARDLSYNQETQFF
- | TRBJ1-5 | TRBD1 | TRBV20-1 | TGCAGTGCCACCGGGACAGGGTTTTCATATCAGCCCCAGCATTTT | CSATGTGFSYQPQHF
few | TRBJ1-1 | - | TRBV9 | TGTGCCAGCAGCGTAGCGCTAGGGTTGAACACTGAAGCTTTCTTT | CASSVALGLNTEAFF
- | TRBJ2-3 | - | TRBV29-1 | TGCAGCGTTATGCCGGATAGCACAGATACGCAGTATTTT | CSVMPDSTDTQYF